These T cell receptor beta chains were read from a single sample in a study of blood T cell repertoires in COVID-19. Measured with immunoSEQ multiplex PCR; TCRdb has only the in-frame clones, and not every one. The sample shows approximately 250,000 clones, roughly 84% of them seen only once. Sequencing was carried out using peripheral blood. All receptors come from a woman between 40 and 50 years old who had recovered from COVID-19. Each CDR3 is given with its conserved first and last residue. A D gene is named only where the DNA matches it firmly. The size entry is marked missing in some rows and otherwise reads once, few, many or a size class.

V gene: TRBV5-1; J gene: TRBJ1-5; clone size: few; D gene: .; CDR3 protein: CASSLGWQGSNQPQHF; CDR3 DNA: TGCGCCAGCAGCTTGGGATGGCAGGGAAGCAATCAGCCCCAGCATTTT
V gene: TRBV6-5; J gene: TRBJ2-7; clone size: .; D gene: .; CDR3 protein: CASNVGLSYEQYF; CDR3 DNA: TGTGCCAGCAACGTTGGACTGAGCTACGAGCAGTACTTC
V gene: TRBV7-2; J gene: TRBJ1-1; clone size: .; D gene: .; CDR3 protein: CASSLGPGLNTEAFF; CDR3 DNA: TGTGCCAGCAGCTTAGGGCCAGGCCTGAACACTGAAGCTTTCTTT
V gene: TRBV25-1; J gene: TRBJ2-6; clone size: .; D gene: .; CDR3 protein: CASSLTGFPHVLTF; CDR3 DNA: TGTGCCAGCAGTTTAACGGGATTCCCACACGTCCTGACTTTC
V gene: TRBV6-2/TRBV6-3; J gene: TRBJ2-2; clone size: .; D gene: .; CDR3 protein: CASSLDRINTGELFF; CDR3 DNA: TGTGCCAGCAGTCTAGACAGGATCAACACCGGGGAGCTGTTTTTT
V gene: TRBV5-6; J gene: TRBJ1-3; clone size: .; D gene: TRBD1; CDR3 protein: CASSFGDRDYSGNTIYF; CDR3 DNA: TGTGCCAGCAGCTTCGGGGACAGGGATTACTCTGGAAACACCATATATTTT
V gene: TRBV3-1/TRBV3-2; J gene: TRBJ2-3; clone size: .; D gene: .; CDR3 protein: CASSQELSGGDTQYF; CDR3 DNA: TGTGCCAGCAGCCAAGAGTTGAGCGGAGGGGATACGCAGTATTTT
V gene: TRBV7-2; J gene: TRBJ1-1; clone size: .; D gene: .; CDR3 protein: CASSLAHGGNAFF; CDR3 DNA: TGTGCCAGCAGCTTAGCGCATGGAGGGAACGCTTTCTTT
V gene: TRBV28; J gene: TRBJ1-4; clone size: .; D gene: TRBD1; CDR3 protein: CASSPGGTENEKLFF; CDR3 DNA: TGTGCCAGCAGTCCTGGGGGGACAGAAAATGAAAAACTGTTTTTT
V gene: TRBV28; J gene: TRBJ1-3; clone size: .; D gene: .; CDR3 protein: CASSLVQRSHTIYF; CDR3 DNA: TGTGCCAGCAGTTTGGTACAGCGGTCACACACCATATATTTT
V gene: TRBV4-1; J gene: TRBJ2-6; clone size: few; D gene: TRBD2; CDR3 protein: CATARGGLAGANVLTF; CDR3 DNA: TGCGCCACCGCCCGCGGGGGTCTAGCTGGGGCCAACGTCCTGACTTTC
V gene: TRBV6-4; J gene: TRBJ2-5; clone size: .; D gene: .; CDR3 protein: CASSRGAEGRETQYF; CDR3 DNA: TGTGCCAGCAGCCGCGGAGCGGAAGGAAGGGAGACCCAGTACTTC
V gene: TRBV11-2; J gene: TRBJ1-5; clone size: .; D gene: .; CDR3 protein: CASSVYSGSVQPQHF; CDR3 DNA: TGTGCCAGCAGCGTTTATTCAGGGTCCGTTCAGCCCCAGCATTTT
V gene: TRBV19; J gene: TRBJ1-1; clone size: once; D gene: TRBD1; CDR3 protein: CASSPDRGVAFF; CDR3 DNA: TGTGCCAGTAGTCCGGACAGGGGGGTTGCTTTCTTT
V gene: TRBV5-5; J gene: TRBJ2-1; clone size: .; D gene: .; CDR3 protein: CASSWGTDDNEQFF; CDR3 DNA: TGTGCCAGCAGCTGGGGCACGGATGACAATGAGCAGTTCTTC
V gene: TRBV21-1; J gene: TRBJ2-7; clone size: .; D gene: .; CDR3 protein: CASSIVSDRGTYEQYF; CDR3 DNA: TGTGCCAGCAGCATAGTATCGGACAGGGGCACCTACGAGCAGTACTTC
V gene: TRBV6-5; J gene: TRBJ2-7; clone size: .; D gene: TRBD1; CDR3 protein: CASSPRDRGVGEQYF; CDR3 DNA: TGTGCCAGCAGTCCCCGGGACAGGGGGGTAGGTGAGCAGTACTTC
V gene: TRBV5-1; J gene: TRBJ2-3; clone size: many; D gene: .; CDR3 protein: CASSFRGVEGDTQYF; CDR3 DNA: TGCGCCAGCAGCTTTAGAGGCGTGGAAGGAGATACGCAGTATTTT